This T cell receptor beta chain emerged from a study of blood T cell repertoires in COVID-19. The wider study: Spain, Italy and the United States supplied samples that represented acute and convalescent COVID-19. PBMCs, B-cell-depleted T cells, or T cells provided the cDNA or gDNA that made up the material.

How the authors handled the data: The authors estimated nucleated cell counts from reference gene primer amplification. Profiled with immunoSEQ multiplex PCR; TCRdb holds only in-frame clones, not every one. The V and J calls and clone size were taken over from that table, and D and trimming were inferred from the DNA. The sample lists about 39,000 clones, approximately 89% occurring once. This CDR3 has 15 amino acids. The germline V and J ends were trimmed by 3 bases and 5 bases, with 16 bases remaining between them. The germline gives CDR1 SGHTA, CDR2 FQGNSA. The sequence was obtained from a man in his sixties with acute or convalescent COVID-19. V gene TRBV7-2 combines with J gene TRBJ2-5; TRBD2 is a possible D gene (6 bases). Sequencing was performed on peripheral blood. The CDR3: CASSFAAGPRETQYF. CDR3 DNA sequence: TGTGCCAGCAGCTTTGCGGCGGGGCCCAGGGAGACCCAGTACTTC.